The table lists the clone carrying this T cell receptor (beta chain) with many counts. Its antigen remains unknown. KT2, a clone with a known TCR, was spiked into unfractionated PBMC. A range of KT2-to-PBMC ratios was made using fixed PBMC numbers. This sample stems from a study of quantifying T cell responses using KT2 cells. Study-level information: RNA was reverse transcribed with TCR alpha and beta constant-region primers. Whole-study results and caveats: The number of KT2 alpha and beta sequences was a linear function of input KT2 cells.

A single-stranded UMI oligo with SP2 sequence was ligated to cDNA 3' ends. The first PCR ran approximately 4 cycles with an equimolar RC1.1 and RC1.2 beta primer mix. Separate processing of TCR alpha and beta chains began at the second PCR. TCRdb recomputed calls from the UMI-ligation and nested PCR reads with MiXCR, one row per CDR3 protein. The sample consists of approximately 50,000 distinct CDR3 sequences, around a tenth of them appearing once. This CDR3 is 16 amino acids long. Germline V CDR1 and CDR2: DFQATT, SNEGSKA (reference sequence). V lost 3 bases to trimming and J lost 6 bases; unmatched junction nucleotides: 8.

The gene calls are TRBV20-1 and TRBJ2-3; 14 bases align to TRBD2. The sequence derives from a human donor. Sequenced material: PBMCs spiked with cells of the T cell clone KT2. The CDR3 region is CSARSSGLAGDDTQYF. For the CDR3, the DNA is TGCAGTGCTAGGTCCTCGGGACTAGCGGGAGATGATACGCAGTATTTT.